This T cell receptor (beta chain) was profiled in a study of regulatory and conventional T cells in RAG deficiency (dated by TCRdb to between 2016 and 2019). Regarding the research as a whole: The study used high-throughput TCR beta sequencing to compare repertoire diversity and composition of Treg, conventional CD4+ and CD8+ T cells between RAG-deficient patients and healthy controls. Overall results and qualifications from the work: Compared with controls, Omenn syndrome and CID/AS patients had around 92-fold fewer unique TCR beta sequences in Treg cells, but only approximately 9.7-fold fewer in the other subsets. In Omenn syndrome patients, sorted CD25-high CD127-low cells may represent peripherally activated cells rather than bona fide Treg cells. Shorter CDR3 lengths were found in all patient T-cell subsets, and >75% Treg-Tconv repertoire overlap at nucleotide and amino acid level was observed in Omenn syndrome patients. For some subjects, some analyses of T-cell subsets were not performed. RAG-deficient patients showed markedly lower Shannon entropy and higher Simpson indices than control T-cell subpopulations.

Library creation used the immunoSEQ multiplex PCR assay. Rearranged TCR beta chain products were amplified from genomic DNA of sorted T-cell subsets and sequenced. Per the source publication's procedure: Shannon entropy and Simpson indices were used to measure how diverse the repertoire of productive TCR beta rearrangements was. To gauge clonal expansion, the frequencies of the 100 most abundant productive TCR beta clonotypes among total reads were added together. The TRB repertoires were scored with a self-reactivity index that is based on amino acid usage at CDR3beta positions 6 and 7. Repertoire analyses used two-way ANOVA; flow cytometric analyses used Student t or Mann-Whitney tests. TCRdb took this table from immuneACCESS and kept in-frame rearrangements with V and J called. Such tables lack part of the clones; where checked against another copy, unresolved V genes explain under half of the gap, and the rest is unexplained. V, J and clone size derive from that table, while D and trimming were established from the DNA sequence. The sample data list 10,000 to 15,000 clones, and just under 95% of these were observed just once. The ten largest clones represent under 1.2% of the sample.

Before genomic DNA extraction, conventional CD4+ T cells were isolated from blood as CD25-low CD127-high cells. Repertoire analyses used roughly 8 healthy control donors as the comparison group. CDR1 and CDR2, looked up from the germline V gene, are ENHRY and SYGVKD. V loses 5 bases of germline sequence and J loses 1 base, and the interval between the two ends is 8 bases. From the cysteine up to the phenylalanine, the CDR3 has a length of 13 residues. Solely the CDR3 DNA is kept, with 39 bases framed from the first base. Concerning this clone itself: Its specific antigen is unknown. Within one base of it there is no much larger clone, and no base qualities were kept.

The same data also contributed to another study, on regulatory T cells. The second study's paper adds: For the multiplex PCR, 52 forward TRBV primers and 13 reverse TRBJ primers were used, and amplification bias was corrected with both assay-based and computational methods. Repertoires from patients had restricted unique TRB V-J pairs and skewed V and J gene usage, with the strongest effect in regulatory T cells. Between CD3G-deficient patients and healthy controls, the study compared T-cell receptor beta repertoires in sorted regulatory T cells, conventional CD4+ T cells and CD8+ T cells. Peripheral blood mononuclear cells were isolated by Ficoll density separation. Within the immunoSEQ assay, multiplex PCR amplified rearranged TRB loci from genomic DNA. TRB amplicons were sequenced on an Illumina HiSeq platform. Custom algorithms error-filtered the raw sequences and aligned them to reference gene sequences, after which the immunoSEQ online tools were used for analysis. Frequencies of productive and nonproductive TRB rearrangements were assessed among unique sequences as well as among total sequences. Group comparisons used t tests, Mann-Whitney tests or two-way ANOVA run in Prism software.

The source of this sequence is a human donor in good health. The sequenced sample was CD4+ effector T cells sorted from blood. This receptor chain uses TRBV10-3 and TRBJ1-1; the D gene is perhaps TRBD1, on 6 matching bases. The CDR3 region reads CAISLTGNTEAFF. The DNA sequence reads TGTGCCATCAGTTTGACAGGGAACACTGAAGCTTTCTTT.